This record covers a single T cell receptor (beta chain). Its antigen is unidentified. 60 Vbeta and 13 Jbeta primers were used in PCR. Profiled with immunoSEQ multiplex PCR; TCRdb holds only in-frame clones, not every one. The sample lists about 150,000 clones; roughly 77% were seen once. The sample originates from a study of cytomegalovirus exposure and HLA in healthy donors. Study-wide results and caveats: TCR beta chains numbering some 160 were designated cytomegalovirus-associated.

Trimming took 6 bases from V and 5 from J, leaving 14 bases between them. The length of the CDR3 is 14 residues. Germline lookup yields CDR1 ENHRY and CDR2 SYGVKD. V usage is TRBV10-3 and J usage is TRBJ1-5, with D possibly being TRBD1 (6 bases). This TCR derives from a human donor in good health. The material sequenced was PBMCs. The CDR3 reads CAISAGVVDQPQHF. CDR3 sequence (DNA): TGTGCCATCAGCGCAGGGGTTGTTGATCAGCCCCAGCATTTT.